This T cell receptor (beta chain) was captured by sequencing in a study of T cell responses to AZD1222 COVID-19 vaccine (dated by TCRdb to the early 2020s). Study-wide context: Because spike-specific TCR depth and breadth did not differ between the two schedules, AZD1222 recipients who got a second dose at roughly 4 weeks were pooled with those who got a second dose at roughly 12 weeks. Trial participants were enrolled by age into 18-55, 56-69 and 70-plus year subgroups, with around 150, 28 and 57 TCR-sequenced participants respectively. TCR sequencing covered approximately 230 trial participants: some 210 given two doses of AZD1222 and 26 given two doses of MenACWY control vaccine. Paper-wide results and their limitations: Epitopes outside the regions mutated in the B.1.351 and B.1.1.7 variants were reportedly recognized by nearly half of the unique spike-specific TCRs. Most participants were white British and females outnumbered males, and the authors suggested that clonal diversity may have been underestimated. In the small 56-69-year group, the increase in depth fell short of significance, most likely because of low power. Conclusions about previously exposed vaccinees are limited, since just five to seven AZD1222 recipients were seropositive for SARS-CoV-2 at baseline. The vaccine-associated CD4 TCRs covered the entire spike protein, and the dominant responses fell in regions 160-218 and 743-854. Because no day 14 peak-response samples were available, the repertoires could be characterized only after the peak T cell response. A significant rise in spike-specific TCR breadth and depth was observed after two AZD1222 doses relative to day 0 and relative to MenACWY recipients.

Explained via the paper, the time point label denotes: baseline before first vaccination. The vaccinee samples were drawn from two UK trials, COV001 and COV002, one of which was a single-blind randomized controlled phase 2/3 trial testing AZD1222 (ChAdOx1 nCoV-19) in healthy adults. Trial participant PBMC samples were collected at day 0 and day 28 after the second dose for TCRbeta chain sequencing. Germline trimming: 7 bases from V, 3 bases from J; junction bases outside gene matches: 6. Sequences SNHLY (CDR1) and FYNNEI (CDR2) are obtained from the germline V gene. There are 14 amino acids in the CDR3, from cysteine to phenylalanine inclusive. The CDR3 DNA has 42 bases and is translated from base 1. Notes on this clone: It has no known antigen specificity. Base quality data are lacking; no much larger clone is found one base away.

The CDR3 regions of human TCRbeta chains were analyzed by immunosequencing. In the paper's pipeline: Repertoire TCRs were matched against a reference library of SARS-CoV-2-specific TCRs generated with the MIRA antigen-specificity platform. Breadth meant the fraction of unique TCRs that were SARS-CoV-2-associated, whereas depth meant the fraction of total T cells that were SARS-CoV-2-associated. Each spike-specific TCR was assigned to its reactive spike region and to a CD4 or CD8 class using the MIRA data. Log10-transformed breadth and depth values were compared by one-way ANOVA with Sidak's multiple comparisons tests. TCRdb provides this immuneACCESS table in a form limited to in-frame rearrangements. Some clones are lacking; in checked studies, under half of them reflect an unresolved V gene, and why the rest are absent is not known. V and J calls and clone size come straight from that table; D and trimming were deduced from the DNA. This sample lists 95,000 to 110,000 clones; approximately 90% were detected once. The ten largest make up around 20% of the sample.

The chain is assembled from TRBV2 and TRBJ1-5; a stretch of 7 junction bases matches TRBD1. This TCR was sampled from an adult in good health. Sequenced material: peripheral blood, taken on day 0 of AZD1222 vaccination. The sequenced DNA: TGTGCCAGCAAGGGACAGACCTCCAATCAGCCCCAGCATTTT. Its protein reads: CASKGQTSNQPQHF.